The source of this T cell receptor (beta chain) is a study of T cell responses to AZD1222 COVID-19 vaccine. TCRdb keeps only in-frame clones here, not all; method: immunoSEQ multiplex PCR. The table includes 34,000 or so clones, roughly nine tenths detected once. This clone was seen a few times. The clonotype was recovered from an adult in good health. This material consisted of peripheral blood, taken on day 0 of AZD1222 vaccination.

The CDR3 sequence is CASSRGHSSYEQYF. CDR3 coding DNA: TGTGCCAGCAGCCGGGGACACAGCTCCTACGAGCAGTACTTC. The chain combines TRBV11-2 with TRBJ2-7, with D maybe TRBD1 (6 bases). V lost 5 bases and J lost 0, with 11 bases in between. Germline loops: CDR1 SGHAT, CDR2 FQNNGV. CDR3 size: 14 residues.